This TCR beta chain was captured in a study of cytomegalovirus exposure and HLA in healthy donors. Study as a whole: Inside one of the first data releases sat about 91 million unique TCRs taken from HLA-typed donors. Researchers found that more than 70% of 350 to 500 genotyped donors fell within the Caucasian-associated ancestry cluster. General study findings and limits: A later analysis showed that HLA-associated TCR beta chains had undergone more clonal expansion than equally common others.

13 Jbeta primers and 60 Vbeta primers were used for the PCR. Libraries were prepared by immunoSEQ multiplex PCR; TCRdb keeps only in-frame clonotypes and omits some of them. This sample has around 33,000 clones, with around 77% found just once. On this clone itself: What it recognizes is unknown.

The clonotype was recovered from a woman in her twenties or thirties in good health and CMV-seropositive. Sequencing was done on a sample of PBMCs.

CDR3 DNA: TGCAGCGCGATACAGGGGAACCGCTACGAGCAGTACTTC. Translated, it gives CSAIQGNRYEQYF. The chain employs TRBV29-1 and TRBJ2-5; 7 bases are a match to TRBD1. The J call could be wrong; TRBJ2-7 is a better fit for the DNA end. Germline V CDR1 and CDR2: SQVTM, ANQGSEA. The CDR3 is made up of 13 amino acids.